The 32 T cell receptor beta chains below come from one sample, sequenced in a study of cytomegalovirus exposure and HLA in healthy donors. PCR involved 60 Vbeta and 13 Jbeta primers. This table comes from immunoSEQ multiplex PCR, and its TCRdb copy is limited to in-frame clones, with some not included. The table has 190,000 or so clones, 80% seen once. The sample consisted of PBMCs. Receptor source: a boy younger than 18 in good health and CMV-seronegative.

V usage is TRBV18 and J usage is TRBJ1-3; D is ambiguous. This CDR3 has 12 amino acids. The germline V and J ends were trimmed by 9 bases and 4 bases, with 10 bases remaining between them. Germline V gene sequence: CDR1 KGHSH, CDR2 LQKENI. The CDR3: CASTTLGNTIYF. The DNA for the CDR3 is TGTGCCAGTACTACATTGGGAAACACCATATATTTT.

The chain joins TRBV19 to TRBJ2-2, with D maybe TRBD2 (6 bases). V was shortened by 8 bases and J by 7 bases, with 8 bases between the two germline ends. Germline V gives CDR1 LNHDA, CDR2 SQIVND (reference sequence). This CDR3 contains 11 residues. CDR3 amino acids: CASGDFGELFF. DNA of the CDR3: TGTGCCAGTGGGGACTTCGGGGAGCTGTTTTTT.

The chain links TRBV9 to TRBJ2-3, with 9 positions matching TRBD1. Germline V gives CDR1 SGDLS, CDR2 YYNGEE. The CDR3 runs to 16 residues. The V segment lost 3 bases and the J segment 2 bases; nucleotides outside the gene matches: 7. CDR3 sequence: CASSAVGTGLTDTQYF. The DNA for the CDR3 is TGTGCCAGCAGCGCAGTCGGGACAGGGCTCACAGATACGCAGTATTTT. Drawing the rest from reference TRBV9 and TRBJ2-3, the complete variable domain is DSGVTQTPKHLITATGQRVTLRCSPRSGDLSVYWYQQSLDQGLQFLIQYYNGEERAKGNILERFSAQQFPDLHSELNLSSLELGDSALYFCASSAVGTGLTDTQYFGPGTRLTVL.

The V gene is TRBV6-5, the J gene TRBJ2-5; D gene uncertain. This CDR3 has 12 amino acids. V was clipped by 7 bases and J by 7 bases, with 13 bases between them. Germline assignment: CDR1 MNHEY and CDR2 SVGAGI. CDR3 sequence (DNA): TGTGCCAGCACCCAGGCTCCAGGGACCCAGTACTTC. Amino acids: CASTQAPGTQYF.

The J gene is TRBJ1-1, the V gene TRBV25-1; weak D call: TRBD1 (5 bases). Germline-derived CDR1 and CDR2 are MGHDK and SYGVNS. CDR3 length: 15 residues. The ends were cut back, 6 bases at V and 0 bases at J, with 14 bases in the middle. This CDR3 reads CASSDWGELNTEAFF. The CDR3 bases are TGTGCCAGCAGCGATTGGGGGGAACTGAACACTGAAGCTTTCTTT.

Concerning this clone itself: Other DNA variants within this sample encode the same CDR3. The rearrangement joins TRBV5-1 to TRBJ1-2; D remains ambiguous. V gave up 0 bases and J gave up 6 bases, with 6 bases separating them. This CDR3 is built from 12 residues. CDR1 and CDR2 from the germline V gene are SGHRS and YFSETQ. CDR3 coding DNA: TGCGCCAGCAGCTTGGGAGCGAATGGCTACACCTTC. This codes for CASSLGANGYTF. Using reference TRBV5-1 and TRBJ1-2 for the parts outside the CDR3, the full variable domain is KAGVTQTPRYLIKTRGQQVTLSCSPISGHRSVSWYQQTPGQGLQFLFEYFSETQRNKGNFPGRFSGRQFSNSRSEMNVSTLELGDSALYLCASSLGANGYTFGSGTRLTVV.

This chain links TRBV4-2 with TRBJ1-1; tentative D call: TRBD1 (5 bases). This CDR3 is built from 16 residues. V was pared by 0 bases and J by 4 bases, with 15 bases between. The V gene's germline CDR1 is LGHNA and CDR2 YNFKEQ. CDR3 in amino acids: CASSQDRGAGGTEAFF. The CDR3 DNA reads TGTGCCAGCAGCCAAGATCGCGGGGCCGGGGGCACTGAAGCTTTCTTT.

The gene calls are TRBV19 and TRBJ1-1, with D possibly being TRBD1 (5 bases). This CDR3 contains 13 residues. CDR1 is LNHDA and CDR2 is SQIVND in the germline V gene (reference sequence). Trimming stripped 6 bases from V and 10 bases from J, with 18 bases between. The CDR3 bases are TGTGCCAGTAGCCGCCCTCCCGCGCAGGGAGCTTTCTTT. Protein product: CASSRPPAQGAFF.

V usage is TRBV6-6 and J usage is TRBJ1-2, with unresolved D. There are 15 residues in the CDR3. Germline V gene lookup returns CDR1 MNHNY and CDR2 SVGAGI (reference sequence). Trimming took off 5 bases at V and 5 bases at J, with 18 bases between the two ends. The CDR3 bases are TGTGCCAGCAGTCCCCGGGGAGCCGTTTTTTATGGCTACACCTTC. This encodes CASSPRGAVFYGYTF.

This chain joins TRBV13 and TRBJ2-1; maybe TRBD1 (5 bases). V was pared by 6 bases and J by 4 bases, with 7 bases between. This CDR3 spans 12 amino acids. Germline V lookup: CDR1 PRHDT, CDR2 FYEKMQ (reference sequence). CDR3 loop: CASSSGYNEQFF. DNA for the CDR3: TGTGCCAGCAGTTCAGGGTACAATGAGCAGTTCTTC.

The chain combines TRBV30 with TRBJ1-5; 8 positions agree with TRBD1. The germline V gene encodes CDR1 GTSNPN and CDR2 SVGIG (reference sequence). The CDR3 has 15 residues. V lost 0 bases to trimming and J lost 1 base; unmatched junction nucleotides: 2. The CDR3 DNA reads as TGTGCCTGGAGTGTGGGACAGGCGAGCAATCAGCCCCAGCATTTT. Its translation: CAWSVGQASNQPQHF.

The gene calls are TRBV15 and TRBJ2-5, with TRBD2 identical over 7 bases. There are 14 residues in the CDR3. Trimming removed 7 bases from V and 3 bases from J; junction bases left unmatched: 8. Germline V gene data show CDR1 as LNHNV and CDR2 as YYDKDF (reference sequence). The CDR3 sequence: CATTPGLHEETQYF. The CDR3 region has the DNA TGTGCCACCACCCCGGGACTACACGAAGAGACCCAGTACTTC.

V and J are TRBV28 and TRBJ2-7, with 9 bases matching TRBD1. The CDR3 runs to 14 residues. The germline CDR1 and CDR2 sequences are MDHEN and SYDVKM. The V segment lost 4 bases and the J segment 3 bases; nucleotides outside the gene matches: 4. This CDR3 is CASSSDRGNYEQYF. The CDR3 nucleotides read TGTGCCAGCAGTTCGGACAGGGGTAACTACGAGCAGTACTTC.

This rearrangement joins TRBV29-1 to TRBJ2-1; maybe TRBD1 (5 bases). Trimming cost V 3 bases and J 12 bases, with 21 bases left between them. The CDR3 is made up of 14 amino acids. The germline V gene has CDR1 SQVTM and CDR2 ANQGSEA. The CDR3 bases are TGCAGCGTTGAGGACGGTGGTCTGGGTCAGGGGCAGTTCTTC. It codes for CSVEDGGLGQGQFF.

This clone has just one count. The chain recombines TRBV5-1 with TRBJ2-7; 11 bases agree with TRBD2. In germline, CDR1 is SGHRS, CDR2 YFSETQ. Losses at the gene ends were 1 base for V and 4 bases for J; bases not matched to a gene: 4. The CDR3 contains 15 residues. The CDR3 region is CASSLISSGGYEQYF. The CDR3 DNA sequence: TGCGCCAGCAGCTTGATTTCTAGCGGGGGGTACGAGCAGTACTTC.

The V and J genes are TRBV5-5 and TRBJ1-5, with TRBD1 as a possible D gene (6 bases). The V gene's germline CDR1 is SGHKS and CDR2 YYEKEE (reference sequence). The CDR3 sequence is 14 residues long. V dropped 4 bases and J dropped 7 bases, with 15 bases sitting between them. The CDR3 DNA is TGTGCCAGCAGCCGTACAGGGTTGGACCAGCCCCAGCATTTT. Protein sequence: CASSRTGLDQPQHF.

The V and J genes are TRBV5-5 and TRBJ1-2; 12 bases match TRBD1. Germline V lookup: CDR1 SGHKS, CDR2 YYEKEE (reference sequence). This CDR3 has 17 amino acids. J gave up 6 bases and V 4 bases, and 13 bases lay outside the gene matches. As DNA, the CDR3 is TGTGCCAGCAGCATTCCGGGACAGGGGGCGAGGGGGGATGGCTACACCTTC. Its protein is CASSIPGQGARGDGYTF.

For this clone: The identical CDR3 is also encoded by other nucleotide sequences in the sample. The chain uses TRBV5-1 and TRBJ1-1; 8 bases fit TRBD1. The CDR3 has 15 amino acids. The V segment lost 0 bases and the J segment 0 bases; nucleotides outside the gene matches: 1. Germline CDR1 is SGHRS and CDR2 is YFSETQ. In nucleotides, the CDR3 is TGCGCCAGCAGCTTGGGACAGGGGATGAACACTGAAGCTTTCTTT. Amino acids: CASSLGQGMNTEAFF.

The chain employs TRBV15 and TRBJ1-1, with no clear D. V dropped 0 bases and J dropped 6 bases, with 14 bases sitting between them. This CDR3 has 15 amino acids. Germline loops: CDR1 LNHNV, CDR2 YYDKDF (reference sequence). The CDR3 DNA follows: TGTGCCACCAGCAGAGATCGGTCGGGATGGTCTGAAGCTTTCTTT. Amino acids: CATSRDRSGWSEAFF.

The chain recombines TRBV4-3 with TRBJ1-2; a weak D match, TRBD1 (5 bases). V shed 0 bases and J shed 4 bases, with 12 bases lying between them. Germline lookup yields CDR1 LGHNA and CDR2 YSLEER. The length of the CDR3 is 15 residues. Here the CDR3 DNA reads TGCGCCAGCAGCCAAGATTTGGCGACAGTCTATGGCTACACCTTC. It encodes CASSQDLATVYGYTF.

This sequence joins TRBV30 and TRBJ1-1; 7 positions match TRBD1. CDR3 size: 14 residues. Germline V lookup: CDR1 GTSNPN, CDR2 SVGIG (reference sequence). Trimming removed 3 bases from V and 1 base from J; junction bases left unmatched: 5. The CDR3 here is CAWRAGTENTEAFF. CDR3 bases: TGTGCCTGGAGGGCCGGGACAGAGAACACTGAAGCTTTCTTT. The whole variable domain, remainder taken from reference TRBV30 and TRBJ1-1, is SQTIHQWPATLVQPVGSPLSLECTVEGTSNPNLYWYRQAAGRGLQLLFYSVGIGQISSEVPQNLSASRPQDRQFILSSKKLLLSDSGFYLCAWRAGTENTEAFFGQGTRLTVV.

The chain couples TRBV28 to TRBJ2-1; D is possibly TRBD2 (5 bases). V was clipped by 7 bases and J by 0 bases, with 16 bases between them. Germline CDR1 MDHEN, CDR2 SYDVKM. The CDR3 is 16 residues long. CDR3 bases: TGTGCCAGCATCCAGGTCGGCGGGTACTCCTACAATGAGCAGTTCTTC. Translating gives CASIQVGGYSYNEQFF. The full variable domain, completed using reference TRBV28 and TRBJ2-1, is DVKVTQSSRYLVKRTGEKVFLECVQDMDHENMFWYRQDPGLGLRLIYFSYDVKMKEKGDIPEGYSVSREKKERFSLILESASTNQTSMYLCASIQVGGYSYNEQFFGPGTRLTVL.

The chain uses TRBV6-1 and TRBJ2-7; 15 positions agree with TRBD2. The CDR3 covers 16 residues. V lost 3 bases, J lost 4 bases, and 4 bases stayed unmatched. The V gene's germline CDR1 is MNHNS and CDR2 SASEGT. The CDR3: CASSEAGTSGGYEQYF. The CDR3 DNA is TGTGCCAGCAGTGAGGCAGGGACTAGCGGGGGGTACGAGCAGTACTTC.

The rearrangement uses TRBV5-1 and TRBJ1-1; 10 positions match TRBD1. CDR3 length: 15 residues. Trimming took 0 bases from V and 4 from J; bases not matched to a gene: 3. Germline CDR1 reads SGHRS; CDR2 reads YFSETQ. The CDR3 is CASSLGGQGITEAFF. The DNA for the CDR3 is TGCGCCAGCAGCTTGGGGGGACAGGGGATCACTGAAGCTTTCTTT.

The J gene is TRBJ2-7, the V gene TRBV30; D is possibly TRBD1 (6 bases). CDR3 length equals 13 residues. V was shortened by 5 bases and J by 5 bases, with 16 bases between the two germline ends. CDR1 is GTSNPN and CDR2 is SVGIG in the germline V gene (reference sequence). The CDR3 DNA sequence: TGTGCCTGGGCCAAATCGCAGGGGAACGAGCAGTACTTC. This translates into CAWAKSQGNEQYF.

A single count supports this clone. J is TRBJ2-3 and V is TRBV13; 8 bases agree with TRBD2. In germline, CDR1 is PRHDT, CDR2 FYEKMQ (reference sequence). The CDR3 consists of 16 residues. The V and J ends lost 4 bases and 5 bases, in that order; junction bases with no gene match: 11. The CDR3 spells CASSSPGGDPRDTQYF. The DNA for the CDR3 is TGTGCCAGCAGCTCCCCCGGGGGGGACCCTCGAGATACGCAGTATTTT.

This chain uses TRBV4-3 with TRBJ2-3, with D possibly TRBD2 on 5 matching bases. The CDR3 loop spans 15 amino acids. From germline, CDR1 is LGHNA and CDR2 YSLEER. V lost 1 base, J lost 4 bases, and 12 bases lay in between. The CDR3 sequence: CASSQAGFRADTQYF. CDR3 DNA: TGCGCCAGCAGCCAAGCGGGATTTAGGGCAGATACGCAGTATTTT.

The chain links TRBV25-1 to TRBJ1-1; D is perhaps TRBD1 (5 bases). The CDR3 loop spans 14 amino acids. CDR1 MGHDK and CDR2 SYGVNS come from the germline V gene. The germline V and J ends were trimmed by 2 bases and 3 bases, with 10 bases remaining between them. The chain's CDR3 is CASSEQGGHTEAFF. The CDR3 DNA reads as TGTGCCAGCAGTGAACAGGGAGGGCACACTGAAGCTTTCTTT.

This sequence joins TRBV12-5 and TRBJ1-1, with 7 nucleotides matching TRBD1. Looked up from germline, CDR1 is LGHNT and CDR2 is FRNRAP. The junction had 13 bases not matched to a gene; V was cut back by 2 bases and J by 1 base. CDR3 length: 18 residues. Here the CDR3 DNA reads TGTGCTAGTGGTTTGCCATTAAGGGGGCTCCAGCCGAACACTGAAGCTTTCTTT. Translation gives CASGLPLRGLQPNTEAFF.

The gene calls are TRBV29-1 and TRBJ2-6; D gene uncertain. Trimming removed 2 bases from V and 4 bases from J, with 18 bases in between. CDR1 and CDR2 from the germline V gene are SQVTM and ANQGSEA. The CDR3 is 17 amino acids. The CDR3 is CSVESQATSSGANVLTF. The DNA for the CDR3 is TGCAGCGTTGAAAGTCAGGCCACCAGCTCCGGGGCCAACGTCCTGACTTTC.

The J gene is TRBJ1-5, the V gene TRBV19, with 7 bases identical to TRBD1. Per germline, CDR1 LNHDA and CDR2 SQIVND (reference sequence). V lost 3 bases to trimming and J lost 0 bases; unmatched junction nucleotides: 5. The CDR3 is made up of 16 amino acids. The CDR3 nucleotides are TGTGCCAGTAGTATTCTCCGGGACAGTAGCAATCAGCCCCAGCATTTT. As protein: CASSILRDSSNQPQHF. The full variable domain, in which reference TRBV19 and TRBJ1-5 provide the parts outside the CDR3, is DGGITQSPKYLFRKEGQNVTLSCEQNLNHDAMYWYRQDPGQGLRLIYYSQIVNDFQKGDIAEGYSVSREKKESFPLTVTSAQKNPTAFYLCASSILRDSSNQPQHFGDGTRLSIL.

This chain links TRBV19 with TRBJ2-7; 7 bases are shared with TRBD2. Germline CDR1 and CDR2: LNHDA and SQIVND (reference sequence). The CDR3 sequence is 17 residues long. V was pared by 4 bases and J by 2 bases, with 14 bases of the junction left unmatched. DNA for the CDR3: TGTGCCAGTAGTAGAATAAAACCGGGACTACAGACCTACGAGCAGTACTTC. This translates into CASSRIKPGLQTYEQYF.